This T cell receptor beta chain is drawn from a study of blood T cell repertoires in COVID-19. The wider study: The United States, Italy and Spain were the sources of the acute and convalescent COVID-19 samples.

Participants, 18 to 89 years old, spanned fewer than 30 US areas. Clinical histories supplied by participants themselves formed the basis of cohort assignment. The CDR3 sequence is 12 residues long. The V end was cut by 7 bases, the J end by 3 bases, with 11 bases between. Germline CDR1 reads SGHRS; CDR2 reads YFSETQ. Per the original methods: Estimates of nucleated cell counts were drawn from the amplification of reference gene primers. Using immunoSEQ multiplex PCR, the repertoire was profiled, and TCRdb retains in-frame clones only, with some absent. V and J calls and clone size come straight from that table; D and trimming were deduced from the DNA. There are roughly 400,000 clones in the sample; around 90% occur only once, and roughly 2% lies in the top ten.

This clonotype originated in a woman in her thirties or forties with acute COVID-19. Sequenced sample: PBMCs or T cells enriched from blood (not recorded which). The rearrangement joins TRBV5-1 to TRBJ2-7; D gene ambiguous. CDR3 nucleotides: TGCGCCAGCTCCGCCCCGGGCTACGAGCAGTACTTC. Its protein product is CASSAPGYEQYF.